Below, 2 T cell receptor beta chains from the same sample are listed, as sequenced in a study of blood T cell repertoires in COVID-19. The assay was immunoSEQ multiplex PCR, and TCRdb's table has in-frame clones only and misses some. The sample consists of 270,000 or so clones, more than 70% of them appearing once. Specimen: peripheral blood. The receptors were sampled from a woman aged 18-35 years with acute or convalescent COVID-19.

This rearrangement joins TRBV7-2 to TRBJ2-5; D is unclear. Trimming took 2 bases from V and 1 from J, leaving 8 bases between them. The germline V gene has CDR1 SGHTA and CDR2 FQGNSA. CDR3 length equals 14 residues. CDR3 coding DNA: TGTGCCAGCAGCTTAATACAGACCCAAGAGACCCAGTACTTC. Translating it yields CASSLIQTQETQYF.

V usage is TRBV6-4 and J usage is TRBJ1-6; unclear D gene. Trimming left V 7 bases short and J 5 bases short, with 9 bases between. The germline CDR1 and CDR2 sequences are MRHNA and SNTAGT. The CDR3 loop spans 13 amino acids. CDR3 in amino acids: CASKAGDNSPLHF. Written as DNA, the CDR3 is TGTGCCAGCAAGGCGGGAGATAATTCACCCCTCCACTTT.